A selection of T cell receptor beta chains follows, all from one sample in a study of T cells after posttransplantation cyclophosphamide. The assay was immunoSEQ multiplex PCR, and TCRdb's table has in-frame clones only and misses some. Here the sample spans about 16,000 clones, 85% being singletons. Sequenced material: PBMCs, taken after allogeneic stem cell transplant with calcineurin inhibitor and methotrexate. The receptor set was obtained from a female patient aged 18-29 years who received an allogeneic stem cell transplant from an unrelated donor, was CMV-positive, and had acute and chronic GVHD. Some T cells could come from the graft donor. The CDR3 runs from the conserved cysteine through the conserved F or W. Each record gives: clone size, J gene, D gene, V gene, CDR3 protein, CDR3 DNA. D genes are given only for firm matches. Clone size, where shown, is once, few, many, or a class for clones that have expanded.

. TRBJ1-4 TRBD1 TRBV7-8 CASSSKGQGLLNEKLFF TGTGCCAGCAGCTCGAAGGGACAGGGCCTCCTTAATGAAAAACTGTTTTTT
. TRBJ2-1 . TRBV19 CASSITRSYNEQFF TGTGCCAGTAGTATCACGCGCTCCTACAATGAGCAGTTCTTC
few TRBJ2-1 TRBD1 TRBV7-9 CASSSGQGEFF TGTGCCAGCAGCTCCGGACAGGGGGAGTTCTTC
once TRBJ1-2 TRBD1 TRBV2 CASSGDSHYGYTF TGTGCCAGCAGTGGGGACAGCCACTATGGCTACACCTTC
. TRBJ2-1 TRBD2 TRBV27 CASNPLAGVYNEQFF TGTGCCAGCAACCCACTAGCGGGGGTCTACAATGAGCAGTTCTTC
. TRBJ2-2 TRBD1 TRBV10-3 CAIRGPGGHTGELFF TGTGCCATCAGGGGGCCAGGGGGCCACACCGGGGAGCTGTTTTTT
. TRBJ2-7 TRBD2 TRBV27 CASSLYGRMNEQYF TGTGCCAGCAGTTTATACGGGAGGATGAACGAGCAGTACTTC
. TRBJ2-3 . TRBV29-1 CSVSGPSTDTQYF TGCAGCGTCAGCGGTCCTAGCACAGATACGCAGTATTTT
. TRBJ1-3 . TRBV7-9 CASSLAGRGKNTIYF TGTGCCAGCAGCTTAGCGGGCAGGGGAAAGAACACCATATATTTT
. TRBJ1-1 TRBD1 TRBV15 CATSRSSAGGNTEAFF TGTGCCACCAGCAGAAGCTCGGCAGGGGGGAACACTGAAGCTTTCTTT
. TRBJ2-1 . TRBV2 CASSERGGSYNEQFF TGTGCCAGCAGTGAAAGGGGGGGGAGTTACAATGAGCAGTTCTTC
once TRBJ2-3 TRBD1 TRBV9 CASSVDSGTGVTDTQYF TGTGCCAGCAGCGTAGACTCTGGGACAGGGGTCACAGATACGCAGTATTTT
few TRBJ2-7 TRBD1 TRBV2 CASSSNDRGGDEQYF TGTGCCAGCAGCTCGAACGACAGGGGGGGGGATGAGCAGTACTTC
. TRBJ2-1 . TRBV30 CAWSVKSGRSYNEQFF TGTGCCTGGAGTGTAAAATCCGGGAGAAGCTACAATGAGCAGTTCTTC
. TRBJ1-1 . TRBV7-8 CASSLRYTEAFF TGTGCCAGCAGTCTACGGTACACTGAAGCTTTCTTT
. TRBJ2-7 TRBD2 TRBV4-2 CASSQEGGGTSGILWYF TGTGCCAGCAGCCAAGAAGGCGGGGGTACTAGCGGGATCTTGTGGTACTTC
. TRBJ2-1 . TRBV7-9 CASSLGVLGGEQFF TGTGCCAGCAGCTTAGGGGTACTAGGGGGTGAGCAGTTCTTC
. TRBJ2-5 TRBD2 TRBV11-2 CASKLAGGPGETQYF TGTGCCAGCAAATTAGCGGGAGGTCCGGGAGAGACCCAGTACTTC
. TRBJ1-1 . TRBV19 CASMVWGGTTEAFF TGTGCCAGTATGGTTTGGGGGGGGACCACTGAAGCTTTCTTT
. TRBJ2-7 TRBD1 TRBV5-1 CASSPGPRTGTGIDEQYF TGCGCCAGCAGCCCGGGGCCCAGGACCGGGACAGGGATCGACGAGCAGTACTTC
few TRBJ1-1 TRBD1 TRBV6-6 CASKRQGIMTEAFF TGTGCCAGCAAGAGACAGGGGATCATGACTGAAGCTTTCTTT
few TRBJ2-1 . TRBV6-5 CASSGGLNEQFF TGTGCCAGCAGTGGAGGCCTCAATGAGCAGTTCTTC
. TRBJ2-2 . TRBV27 CASRQDSWNTGELFF TGTGCCAGCAGACAAGACAGTTGGAACACCGGGGAGCTGTTTTTT
. TRBJ2-1 . TRBV6-1 CASSDAIWGVNEQFF TGTGCCAGCAGTGATGCCATCTGGGGCGTCAATGAGCAGTTCTTC
. TRBJ2-7 TRBD2 TRBV7-9 CASSVIGTSGRGQYF TGTGCCAGCAGCGTTATAGGGACTAGCGGGCGAGGGCAGTACTTC
. TRBJ2-1 TRBD2 TRBV6-5 CASSSLGSGTHNEQFF TGTGCCAGCAGTTCTCTCGGGAGCGGGACCCACAATGAGCAGTTCTTC
few TRBJ2-7 TRBD1 TRBV7-9 CASSPPDRVTVGYF TGTGCCAGCAGCCCCCCGGACAGGGTCACGGTGGGGTACTTC
. TRBJ1-5 TRBD1 TRBV15 CATSRVWQGAIQPQHF TGTGCCACCAGCAGAGTTTGGCAGGGGGCAATTCAGCCCCAGCATTTT
. TRBJ2-7 TRBD2 TRBV2 CARSGLAGTYEQYF TGTGCCAGGTCGGGACTAGCGGGAACCTACGAGCAGTACTTC
. TRBJ2-7 TRBD2 TRBV19 CASSIDLASGSYEQYF TGTGCCAGTAGTATAGATCTTGCTAGCGGGAGCTACGAGCAGTACTTC
. TRBJ2-7 . TRBV18 CASSLSPRGFYEQYF TGTGCCAGCTCACTCTCCCCAAGGGGTTTCTACGAGCAGTACTTC
. TRBJ2-5 TRBD2 TRBV11-2 CASSFSGRLETQYF TGTGCCAGCAGCTTTAGCGGGAGATTGGAGACCCAGTACTTC
. TRBJ1-6 TRBD1 TRBV4-1 CASSQGSDRNSPLHF TGCGCCAGCAGCCAGGGGTCGGACAGGAATTCACCCCTCCACTTT
once TRBJ1-1 . TRBV19 CASSTGNTEAFF TGTGCCAGTAGTACAGGGAACACTGAAGCTTTCTTT
. TRBJ2-7 . TRBV5-8 CASSLERPYF TGTGCCAGCAGCTTGGAGCGTCCGTACTTC
. TRBJ1-1 . TRBV19 CASSRGQSPNTEAFF TGTGCCAGTAGTAGAGGACAGTCCCCCAACACTGAAGCTTTCTTT
few TRBJ2-7 . TRBV7-8 CASSSPYEQYF TGTGCCAGCAGCTCTCCGTACGAGCAGTACTTC
. TRBJ1-1 TRBD1 TRBV5-8 CASSSGQGAEAFF TGTGCCAGCAGCTCGGGACAGGGAGCTGAAGCTTTCTTT
. TRBJ2-7 . TRBV6-5 CATRGSGTYEQYF TGTGCCACCAGGGGTAGCGGCACCTACGAGCAGTACTTC
. TRBJ2-1 . TRBV11-2 CASSLGTFQQFF TGTGCCAGCAGCTTGGGGACTTTTCAGCAGTTCTTC
. TRBJ1-2 TRBD1 TRBV19 CASSPPGQGAYGYTF TGTGCCAGTAGTCCCCCGGGACAGGGGGCCTATGGCTACACCTTC
. TRBJ2-7 TRBD1 TRBV5-4 CASSGPGQRYEQYF TGTGCCAGCAGCGGGCCGGGACAGAGGTACGAGCAGTACTTC
. TRBJ2-7 . TRBV5-8 CASSFIESYEQYF TGTGCCAGCAGCTTCATCGAGTCCTACGAGCAGTACTTC
. TRBJ2-1 TRBD1 TRBV18 CASSEVVSRTGTVKVEQFF TGTGCCAGCTCAGAAGTAGTTAGCCGTACCGGGACAGTAAAGGTAGAGCAGTTCTTC
. TRBJ1-2 . TRBV19 CASMKLANYGYTF TGTGCCAGTATGAAGCTCGCTAACTATGGCTACACCTTC
. TRBJ2-1 . TRBV5-1 CASSLRLDSSGEQFF TGCGCCAGCAGCTTGCGGCTGGACTCCTCCGGTGAGCAGTTCTTC
. TRBJ2-5 . TRBV6-6 CASSYSLPQETQYF TGTGCCAGCAGTTACTCCCTACCCCAAGAGACCCAGTACTTC
. TRBJ2-1 . TRBV15 CATSKERVRNEQFF TGTGCCACCAGCAAAGAGCGGGTAAGGAATGAGCAGTTCTTC
. TRBJ1-2 . TRBV30 CAWSRQGILPGGYTF TGTGCCTGGAGTAGGCAGGGCATCCTGCCTGGAGGCTACACCTTC
. TRBJ2-7 TRBD2 TRBV5-1 CASSQLAGLPYEQYF TGCGCCAGCAGCCAACTAGCGGGGCTACCCTACGAGCAGTACTTC